The 26 T cell receptor beta chains given below trace back to one sample, sequenced in a study of T cell clones after liver transplantation. The data were produced by immunoSEQ multiplex PCR, yet TCRdb's version contains in-frame clones alone and is incomplete. The sample consists of about 9,900 clones, about 75% of them appearing once. Material: CD8+ T cells from blood, obtained before liver transplant. Receptor source: a human donor who received a liver transplant.

V usage is TRBV6-4 and J usage is TRBJ1-6, with 12 bases fitting TRBD1. CDR1 and CDR2 (germline): MRHNA, SNTAGT. With 3 bases clipped from V and 9 bases from J, the junction kept 3 bases outside the gene matches. CDR3 length: 15 residues. CDR3 residues: CASSESGQGASPLHF. CDR3 nucleotides: TGTGCCAGCAGTGAATCGGGACAGGGGGCTTCACCCCTCCACTTT.

The CDR3: CSAPGQGAHGYTF. CDR3 nucleotides: TGCAGCGCACCGGGACAGGGGGCCCATGGCTACACCTTC. The chain recombines TRBV29-1 with TRBJ1-2; 12 bases map to TRBD1. The V gene's germline CDR1 is SQVTM and CDR2 ANQGSEA. The CDR3 sequence is 13 residues long. The ends lost 7 bases at V and 6 bases at J; junction bases unmatched: 6.

J is TRBJ2-7 and V is TRBV27; 12 positions match TRBD2. Trimming at V came to 3 bases and at J to 5 bases, leaving 14 bases not matched to a gene. Germline assignment: CDR1 MNHEY and CDR2 SMNVEV (reference sequence). The CDR3 has 18 amino acids. DNA of the CDR3: TGTGCCAGCAGTTTCTCCCCCCTAGCGGGAGGGCCTGGGGACGAGCAGTACTTC. Translating it yields CASSFSPLAGGPGDEQYF.

The chain is built from TRBV7-6 and TRBJ1-2; D unclear. Trimming removed 5 bases at V and 0 bases at J, with 19 bases between. The germline CDR1 and CDR2 sequences are SGHVS and FNYEAQ. This CDR3 has 17 residues. The CDR3 here is CASSEGADDQANYGYTF. CDR3 DNA: TGTGCCAGCAGCGAAGGTGCAGACGACCAGGCTAACTATGGCTACACCTTC.

This chain links TRBV28 with TRBJ2-7; tentatively, D is TRBD1 or TRBD2 (5 bases each). Germline V gene data show CDR1 as MDHEN and CDR2 as SYDVKM. There are 16 residues in the CDR3. Trimming shortened V by 4 bases and J by 0 bases, and 16 bases separated the two germline ends. Written as DNA, the CDR3 is TGTGCCAGCAGTTCCCTCGGGACGGTTAGCTCCTACGAGCAGTACTTC. Encoded protein: CASSSLGTVSSYEQYF.

V usage is TRBV27 and J usage is TRBJ2-3, with D possibly matching TRBD1 (5 bases). Trimming removed 0 bases at V and 0 bases at J, with 7 bases between. The CDR3 is 15 amino acids. Per germline, CDR1 MNHEY and CDR2 SMNVEV (reference sequence). The CDR3 region has the DNA TGTGCCAGCAGTTTATCTACAGGTAGCACAGATACGCAGTATTTT. It specifies CASSLSTGSTDTQYF.

V is TRBV9 and J is TRBJ1-2, with D perhaps TRBD1 (6 bases). The CDR3 has 13 amino acids. Trimming shortened V by 3 bases and J by 7 bases, and 13 bases separated the two germline ends. The germline gives CDR1 SGDLS, CDR2 YYNGEE. CDR3 loop: CASSDRVLSGYTF. In nucleotides, the CDR3 is TGTGCCAGCAGCGACAGGGTCTTGAGTGGCTACACCTTC.

This rearrangement joins TRBV6-4 to TRBJ1-2; 12 nucleotides agree with TRBD1. CDR1 and CDR2 (germline): MRHNA, SNTAGT. V was clipped by 3 bases and J by 6 bases; unmatched bases: 2. The CDR3 has 14 amino acids. The chain's CDR3 is CASSEGQGANGYTF. As DNA, the CDR3 is TGTGCCAGCAGTGAGGGACAGGGGGCGAATGGCTACACCTTC.

V is TRBV10-2 and J is TRBJ2-1, with 8 bases fitting TRBD2. The CDR3 is made up of 15 amino acids. In germline, CDR1 is WSHSY, CDR2 SAAADI. V was clipped by 2 bases and J by 6 bases; unmatched bases: 6. CDR3 region: CASSETSGVLNEQFF. The CDR3 nucleotides are TGCGCCAGCAGTGAGACTAGCGGAGTACTCAATGAGCAGTTCTTC.

The chain is built from TRBV7-8 and TRBJ2-1; D perhaps matches TRBD2 (5 bases). CDR1 SGHVS and CDR2 FQNEAQ come from the germline V gene. The CDR3 covers 14 residues. V lost 5 bases and J lost 8, with 16 bases in between. Here the CDR3 reads CASSHGVGFDEQFF. The CDR3, as DNA: TGTGCCAGCAGCCACGGGGTTGGGTTCGATGAGCAGTTCTTC.

This clone was recorded once. The chain employs TRBV27 and TRBJ2-5, with TRBD1 matching 11 bases. The CDR3 runs 16 residues. Germline loops: CDR1 MNHEY, CDR2 SMNVEV (reference sequence). Trimming at V came to 1 base and at J to 5 bases, leaving 6 bases not matched to a gene. CDR3 bases: TGTGCCAGCAGTTTATTGAGGACAGGGGGCGGTGAGACCCAGTACTTC. This translates into CASSLLRTGGGETQYF.

The V call is TRBV5-1, the J call TRBJ2-1; 10 bases align to TRBD1. The CDR3 length is 14 residues. Germline V gene data show CDR1 as SGHRS and CDR2 as YFSETQ. J lost 12 bases, V lost 4 bases, and 10 bases had no gene match. CDR3 region: CASSLRQGAQGQFF. CDR3 DNA sequence: TGCGCCAGCAGCCTAAGACAGGGGGCGCAAGGGCAGTTCTTC.

The chain uses TRBV7-3 and TRBJ2-1, with 7 bases that match TRBD2. Losses at the gene ends were 1 base for V and 2 bases for J; bases not matched to a gene: 2. Germline CDR1 is SGHTA and CDR2 is FQGTGA. The CDR3 runs to 15 residues. This chain's CDR3 is CASSLISGAYNEQFF. The CDR3 DNA follows: TGTGCCAGCAGCTTAATCAGCGGGGCCTACAATGAGCAGTTCTTC.

The chain joins TRBV9 to TRBJ1-4, with D possibly TRBD1 on 5 matching bases. This CDR3 has 19 amino acids. CDR1 and CDR2 from the germline V gene are SGDLS and YYNGEE. Trimming stripped 0 bases from V and 7 bases from J, with 25 bases between. The CDR3 DNA is TGTGCCAGCAGCGTAGGCGGCGGGGTGCCCAGCGGGGGTATTGAAAAACTGTTTTTT. This encodes CASSVGGGVPSGGIEKLFF.

Only one count was recorded for this clone. The chain has TRBV7-2 and TRBJ1-1; maybe TRBD1 (5 bases). Trimming left V 0 bases short and J 3 bases short, with 17 bases between. Germline values: CDR1 SGHTA, CDR2 FQGNSA. This CDR3 region has 17 residues. CDR3 protein: CASSLARTGWGDTEAFF. Written as DNA, the CDR3 is TGTGCCAGCAGCTTAGCGCGGACTGGCTGGGGGGACACTGAAGCTTTCTTT.

This clone was counted a few times. J is TRBJ2-7 and V is TRBV19, with D tentatively TRBD1 (6 bases). The CDR3 length is 15 residues. Germline loops: CDR1 LNHDA, CDR2 SQIVND (reference sequence). V lost 4 bases to trimming and J lost 1 base, with 14 bases between them. CDR3 amino acids: CASSTTQGPSYEQYF. In DNA form, the CDR3 reads TGTGCCAGTAGTACGACACAGGGTCCTTCCTACGAGCAGTACTTC.

The J gene is TRBJ2-5, the V gene TRBV27, with 11 bases matching TRBD2. The junction had 8 bases not matched to a gene; V was cut back by 6 bases and J by 5 bases. Germline loops: CDR1 MNHEY, CDR2 SMNVEV (reference sequence). The CDR3 length is 15 residues. The CDR3 here is CASRTSGSWGETQYF. The CDR3 nucleotides read TGTGCCAGCAGAACTAGCGGGAGTTGGGGTGAGACCCAGTACTTC.

A few counts support this clone. The chain joins TRBV27 to TRBJ1-2; D is uncertain. The CDR3 sequence is 14 residues long. Germline V gene lookup returns CDR1 MNHEY and CDR2 SMNVEV (reference sequence). The ends were cut back, 0 bases at V and 6 bases at J, with 11 bases in the middle. CDR3 in DNA: TGTGCCAGCAGTTTATCGACCGGGATGCATGGCTACACCTTC. It yields the protein CASSLSTGMHGYTF.

The chain combines TRBV9 with TRBJ1-2; 7 nucleotides align to TRBD1. The germline CDR1 and CDR2 sequences are SGDLS and YYNGEE. The length of the CDR3 is 17 residues. After removal of 1 base from V and 1 base from J, the junction contained 10 bases not matched to a gene. This CDR3 is CASSVRSGGQINYGYTF. The CDR3 nucleotides are TGTGCCAGCAGCGTAAGATCTGGGGGACAGATTAACTATGGCTACACCTTC.

V is TRBV6-5 and J is TRBJ1-2; D gene unclear. Looked up from germline, CDR1 is MNHEY and CDR2 is SVGAGI. The CDR3 sequence is 12 residues long. Trimming shortened V by 8 bases and J by 7 bases, and 14 bases separated the two germline ends. The CDR3 spells CASGTPRAGYTF. CDR3 nucleotide sequence: TGTGCCAGCGGCACGCCCCGAGCTGGCTACACCTTC.

The chain combines TRBV2 with TRBJ2-1, with 7 nucleotides matching TRBD2. The V gene's germline CDR1 is SNHLY and CDR2 FYNNEI. The CDR3 covers 17 residues. Unmatched junction bases numbered 17, after V lost 6 bases and J lost 6 bases. CDR3 protein: CASSKIAGHLRPNEQFF. The DNA for the CDR3 is TGTGCCAGCAGCAAAATAGCGGGCCATCTTCGGCCCAATGAGCAGTTCTTC.

The chain combines TRBV10-2 with TRBJ2-1; no clear D. V was trimmed by 3 bases and J by 5 bases, leaving 8 bases between them. Looked up from germline, CDR1 is WSHSY and CDR2 is SAAADI. The CDR3 extends over 13 amino acids. CDR3 coding DNA: TGCGCCAGCAGTGAAGGCCCGGACAATGAGCAGTTCTTC. It is translated as CASSEGPDNEQFF.

The rearrangement joins TRBV4-3 to TRBJ2-7, with D possibly TRBD2 on 6 matching bases. V was clipped by 3 bases and J by 6 bases, with 15 bases between them. The CDR3 covers 14 residues. The germline gives CDR1 LGHNA, CDR2 YSLEER. CDR3 DNA: TGCGCCAGCAGCCACCCGAATGCGGGGTCCGAGCAGTACTTC. Its protein product is CASSHPNAGSEQYF.

The chain has TRBV6-5 and TRBJ2-3; D ambiguous. This CDR3 has 14 residues. V was shortened by 5 bases and J by 5 bases, with 14 bases between the two germline ends. Germline loops: CDR1 MNHEY, CDR2 SVGAGI. The CDR3 loop reads CASSVLTLQDTQYF. CDR3 nucleotide sequence: TGTGCCAGCAGTGTACTTACCTTGCAAGATACGCAGTATTTT.

The chain recombines TRBV11-2 with TRBJ2-2; D remains unclear. Germline CDR1 SGHAT, CDR2 FQNNGV. Trimming cost V 1 base and J 6 bases, with 3 bases left between them. The CDR3 loop spans 12 amino acids. CDR3 DNA: TGTGCCAGCAGCTTAGGGGCCGGGGAGCTGTTTTTT. This gives the protein CASSLGAGELFF.

The CDR3 nucleotides read TGTGCCAGCAGCTTAGGGGGCGGAGAGACCCAGTACTTC. It translates to CASSLGGGETQYF. The chain carries TRBV7-6 and TRBJ2-5; the D gene is possibly TRBD1 (5 bases). Germline V gives CDR1 SGHVS, CDR2 FNYEAQ. The ends were cut back, 1 base at V and 4 bases at J, with 7 bases in the middle. The CDR3 contains 13 residues.